This note documents a single T cell receptor (beta chain) sequence. The data were taken from a study of blood T cell repertoires in COVID-19. Study-wide background: Italy, Spain and the United States were the sources of the convalescent and acute COVID-19 samples.

The protocol was immunoSEQ multiplex PCR, while the TCRdb copy is restricted to in-frame clones and leaves out a portion. The data contain about 240,000 clones, 80% to 85% of them singletons. The source material was peripheral blood. The TCR sequence derives from a woman in her sixties or seventies with active or convalescent COVID-19.

The CDR3 nucleotides are TGTGCCAGCAGTTTATGGGGGCGGGGGGAAAAACTGTTTTTT. Protein sequence: CASSLWGRGEKLFF. This chain connects TRBV27 to TRBJ1-4; a possible D gene is TRBD1 (6 bases). Trimming took off 1 base at V and 8 bases at J, with 11 bases between the two ends. This CDR3 region has 14 residues. CDR1 MNHEY and CDR2 SMNVEV come from the germline V gene (reference sequence).